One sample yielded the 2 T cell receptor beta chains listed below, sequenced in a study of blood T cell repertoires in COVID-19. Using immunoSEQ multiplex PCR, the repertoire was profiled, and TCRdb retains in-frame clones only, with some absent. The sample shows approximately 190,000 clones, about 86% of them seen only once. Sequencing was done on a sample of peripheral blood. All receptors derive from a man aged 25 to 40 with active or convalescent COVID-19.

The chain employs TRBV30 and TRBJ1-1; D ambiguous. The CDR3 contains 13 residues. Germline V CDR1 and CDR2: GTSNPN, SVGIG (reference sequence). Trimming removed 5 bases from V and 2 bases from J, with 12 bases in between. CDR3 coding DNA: TGTGCCTGGGGGAGGGCTCGAAACACTGAAGCTTTCTTT. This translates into CAWGRARNTEAFF.

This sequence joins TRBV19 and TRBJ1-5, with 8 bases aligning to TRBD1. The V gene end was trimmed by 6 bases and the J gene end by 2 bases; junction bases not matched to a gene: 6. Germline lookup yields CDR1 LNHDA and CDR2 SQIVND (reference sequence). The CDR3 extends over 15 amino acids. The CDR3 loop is CASSLGQVGNQPQHF. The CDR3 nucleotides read TGTGCCAGTAGCCTGGGACAGGTCGGCAATCAGCCCCAGCATTTT.